This TCR beta chain is drawn from a study of cytomegalovirus exposure and HLA in healthy donors. Study context: Genotyping of 400 or so donors showed that 80% to 85% belonged to the Caucasian-associated ancestry cluster. Overall study findings and caveats: When a later analysis was performed, an Asian-associated ancestry cluster reportedly had fewer N-insertions than the approximately 600-donor mean. Later on, a genetic analysis was performed. It linked a missense variant in DCLRE1C with V- and J-gene trimming of TCR beta. Among the CMV-associated chains, three were confirmed in vitro as specific for CMV antigens.

Points on this clone: The antigen is not known.

The CDR3 totals 12 residues. Trimming stripped 4 bases from V and 4 bases from J, with 5 bases between. Germline lookup yields CDR1 SEHNR and CDR2 FQNEAQ (reference sequence). Both 60 Vbeta primers and 13 Jbeta primers went into the PCR. Produced via immunoSEQ multiplex PCR; TCRdb's table is partial and in-frame only. This table holds roughly 150,000 clones, about 75% found once. This TCR was sampled from a woman aged 45-65 years in good health and CMV-seropositive. The chain recombines TRBV7-9 with TRBJ1-5; D remains unclear. The source material was PBMCs. CDR3 protein: CASSSGNQPQHF. In nucleotides, the CDR3 is TGTGCCAGCAGCTCGGGTAATCAGCCCCAGCATTTT.